The present TCR beta chain was sequenced within a study of T-cell memory formation after mild COVID-19. Across the study: The TCR clusters were mostly specific to one donor. Study-level points and caveats: Clones shrinking from day 15 to 85 showed even CD4/CD8 mixes; later expanders tilted CD4+. Cross-reactive memory apparently joined, as some responding clones appeared in pre-infection memory.

A word on this clonotype: Its target is not known.

Germline V gives CDR1 DFQATT, CDR2 SNEGSKA (reference sequence). V was trimmed by 0 bases and J by 4 bases, leaving 9 bases between them. This CDR3 spans 13 amino acids. MiXCR was run by TCRdb on the 5' RACE reads, yielding one entry per CDR3 protein. The sample comprises about 190,000 distinct CDR3 sequences, 18% of which are singletons, and roughly 2.4% rests with the top ten. The source material was PBMCs or a T cell subset sorted from them (not recorded which). V is TRBV20-1 and J is TRBJ1-1; no clear D gene. This TCR was sampled from an adult woman who had mild COVID-19 (a few samples of this study predate the infection). Cell type and time point are not known. In nucleotides, the CDR3 is TGCAGTGCTAGAGATAGTTGGATCACTGAAGCTTTCTTT. Translating it yields CSARDSWITEAFF.